Presented here are 22 T cell receptor beta chains from one specimen sequenced in a study of shared clonotypes between healthy human individuals. Sequenced by immunoSEQ multiplex PCR; TCRdb stores in-frame clones only, minus some. The table has about 1.5 million clones, 95% to 99% seen once. Sequenced sample: naive CD4+ T cells sorted from blood. The subset was: CD45RA+ positively selected. The receptor set was obtained from a young man in good health.

Comment on this clone: The sample has other DNA sequences that encode this CDR3 too. The chain employs TRBV7-2 and TRBJ1-5; 7 bases are shared with TRBD1. CDR3 length equals 15 residues. Germline V gene sequence: CDR1 SGHTA, CDR2 FQGNSA. With V trimmed by 5 bases and J by 0 bases, 4 bases remained unmatched. The CDR3 DNA follows: TGTGCCAGCAGCCTAACAGGGGCTAGCAATCAGCCCCAGCATTTT. Translated: CASSLTGASNQPQHF.

The chain combines TRBV4-1 with TRBJ2-2, with D uncertain. This CDR3 is 13 amino acids long. V gave up 4 bases and J gave up 3 bases, with 6 bases separating them. CDR1 is MGHRA, CDR2 YSYEKL, per germline. The CDR3: CASSPRDTGELFF. The CDR3 bases are TGCGCCAGCAGCCCCCGGGACACCGGGGAGCTGTTTTTT.

This clone was detected only once. J is TRBJ2-1 and V is TRBV5-1; 12 positions match TRBD2. The CDR3 is 22 amino acids. CDR1 is SGHRS, CDR2 YFSETQ, per germline. J was trimmed by 5 bases and V by 1 base; bases with no gene match: 22. CDR3 protein: CASSLLIGGKATSGSLDNEQFF. CDR3 DNA sequence: TGCGCCAGCAGCTTGCTTATCGGCGGGAAAGCGACTAGCGGGAGTTTAGACAATGAGCAGTTCTTC.

Notes on this clone: The sample carries other DNA sequences with the same CDR3. The chain uses TRBV5-1 and TRBJ1-5, with unresolved D. Germline CDR1 reads SGHRS; CDR2 reads YFSETQ. The CDR3 has 14 residues. V dropped 4 bases and J dropped 1 base, with 9 bases sitting between them. The DNA of the CDR3 is TGCGCCAGCAGCCTGGCGGGAAGCAATCAGCCCCAGCATTTT. Translating gives CASSLAGSNQPQHF.

Of note for this clone: This sample also contains other DNA sequences that code for the same CDR3. J is TRBJ2-2 and V is TRBV19; a weak D match, TRBD2 (7 bases). Per germline, CDR1 LNHDA and CDR2 SQIVND (reference sequence). The CDR3 extends over 14 amino acids. V was cut by 1 base and J by 6 bases, with 9 bases left in between. The CDR3 DNA reads TGTGCCAGTAGTATAGTAGGGGGGGCCGGGGAGCTGTTTTTT. Protein product: CASSIVGGAGELFF.

To note about this clone: Distinct nucleotide sequences in the sample also encode this CDR3. This chain joins TRBV2 and TRBJ2-7; D unresolved. With 5 bases removed from V and 2 bases from J, the gap between germline ends came to 10 bases. Germline-derived CDR1 and CDR2 are SNHLY and FYNNEI. CDR3 length: 13 residues. CDR3 DNA sequence: TGTGCCAGCAGTCCCCTGGGCCCCTACGAGCAGTACTTC. Translated: CASSPLGPYEQYF.

V is TRBV7-2 and J is TRBJ1-1, with D perhaps matching TRBD1 (5 bases). The CDR3 contains 9 residues. The germline V gene encodes CDR1 SGHTA and CDR2 FQGNSA. Trimming cost V 6 bases and J 11 bases, with 7 bases left between them. CDR3 region: CASREGAFF. CDR3 DNA sequence: TGTGCCAGCAGAGAGGGGGCTTTCTTT.

The CDR3 loop is CASSLGYSGSGRSYNEQFF. DNA for the CDR3: TGTGCCAGCAGCTTAGGTTATAGCGGGAGTGGAAGGTCCTACAATGAGCAGTTCTTC. The chain joins TRBV7-2 to TRBJ2-1, with TRBD2 matching 9 bases. V shed 1 base and J 1 base; nucleotides not matched to a gene: 11. The CDR3 is made up of 19 amino acids. Germline V lookup: CDR1 SGHTA, CDR2 FQGNSA.

This clone occurred once. The chain links TRBV10-3 to TRBJ2-5, with D maybe TRBD2 (5 bases). The germline V gene encodes CDR1 ENHRY and CDR2 SYGVKD. The V gene lost 2 bases and the J gene lost 2 bases, with 15 bases spanning the gap. The CDR3 has 16 residues. CDR3 residues: CAISEAQAELQETQYF. The CDR3 DNA is TGTGCCATCAGTGAGGCTCAAGCGGAACTACAAGAGACCCAGTACTTC.

The CDR3, as DNA: TGTGCCAGCAGTCAACCGGGGACTAGCGGGAGCAACGAGCAGTACTTC. It yields the protein CASSQPGTSGSNEQYF. The V and J genes are TRBV28 and TRBJ2-7; 14 bases are shared with TRBD2. The CDR3 has 16 residues. CDR1 is MDHEN and CDR2 is SYDVKM in the germline V gene. V was clipped by 5 bases and J by 5 bases; unmatched bases: 8.

The count of this clone is one. V and J are TRBV2 and TRBJ2-7; maybe TRBD2 (6 bases). Germline CDR1 SNHLY, CDR2 FYNNEI. V was clipped by 2 bases and J by 5 bases, with 7 bases between them. CDR3 length: 12 residues. CDR3 in DNA: TGTGCCAGCAGTGAAAGGAGGGACGAGCAGTACTTC. Encoded protein: CASSERRDEQYF.

Written as DNA, the CDR3 is TGTGCCAGTTGGGACAGGATGAACACCGGGGAGCTGTTTTTT. Protein: CASWDRMNTGELFF. V gene TRBV19 combines with J gene TRBJ2-2; 8 bases match TRBD1. This CDR3 is built from 14 residues. Germline loops: CDR1 LNHDA, CDR2 SQIVND (reference sequence). Trimming removed 8 bases from V and 1 base from J; junction bases left unmatched: 3.

The V and J genes are TRBV28 and TRBJ1-2, with a tentative D call TRBD1 (5 bases). V lost 2 bases, J lost 7 bases, and 14 bases lay in between. This CDR3 has 14 amino acids. Looked up from germline, CDR1 is MDHEN and CDR2 is SYDVKM. CDR3 residues: CASSLIAGRGGYTF. The CDR3 DNA reads as TGTGCCAGCAGTTTAATAGCAGGGAGGGGTGGCTACACCTTC.

V is TRBV20-1 and J is TRBJ1-2, with unresolved D. Germline V gives CDR1 DFQATT, CDR2 SNEGSKA (reference sequence). CDR3 length: 10 amino acids. V lost 3 bases to trimming and J lost 3 bases, with 2 bases between them. CDR3 sequence reads: CSASYYGYTF. Here the CDR3 DNA reads TGCAGTGCTAGCTACTATGGCTACACCTTC.

V is TRBV19 and J is TRBJ2-3, with 8 bases matching TRBD2. V dropped 3 bases and J dropped 14; count of bases not matched to a gene: 10. Germline V gene sequence: CDR1 LNHDA, CDR2 SQIVND (reference sequence). The CDR3 is 13 residues long. CDR3 DNA sequence: TGTGCCAGTAGTATGCCCGGTGGACTAGCAGGGTATTTT. Its protein product is CASSMPGGLAGYF.

The chain joins TRBV27 to TRBJ2-5, with 11 bases aligning to TRBD1. This CDR3 has 15 residues. V shed 5 bases and J 7 bases; nucleotides not matched to a gene: 9. CDR1 is MNHEY, CDR2 SMNVEV, per germline (reference sequence). CDR3 protein: CASSPLGQGDWTQYF. Here the CDR3 DNA reads TGTGCCAGCAGTCCCTTGGGACAGGGGGACTGGACCCAGTACTTC.

The CDR3 DNA reads TGTGCCAGCAGTTACTCGACTAGCGGACCCCGGTATTTT. Translating gives CASSYSTSGPRYF. The chain has TRBV6-6 and TRBJ2-3, with TRBD2 identical over 9 bases. Germline values: CDR1 MNHNY, CDR2 SVGAGI (reference sequence). The CDR3 spans 13 residues. Trimming removed 0 bases from V and 14 bases from J; junction bases left unmatched: 6.

The chain joins TRBV28 to TRBJ2-1; D is unresolved. V lost 6 bases, J lost 9 bases, and 9 bases lay in between. This CDR3 contains 11 residues. Germline lookup yields CDR1 MDHEN and CDR2 SYDVKM. CDR3 bases: TGTGCCAGCAGCGGTTTACCTGAGCAGTTCTTC. This codes for CASSGLPEQFF.

The CDR3 sequence: CASSLGQVTYNEQFF. The DNA of the CDR3 is TGTGCCAGCAGCCTCGGACAGGTTACCTACAATGAGCAGTTCTTC. The chain uses TRBV7-3 and TRBJ2-1; 7 bases are a match to TRBD1. V was pared by 5 bases and J by 2 bases, with 6 bases of the junction left unmatched. The CDR3 runs to 15 residues. Germline assignment: CDR1 SGHTA and CDR2 FQGTGA.

The chain uses TRBV9 and TRBJ2-7; the D is unclear. Germline CDR1 SGDLS, CDR2 YYNGEE. V was clipped by 0 bases and J by 5 bases, with 18 bases between them. The CDR3 length is 16 residues. This chain's CDR3 is CASSVDALRQGDEQYF. Written as DNA, the CDR3 is TGTGCCAGCAGCGTAGACGCGTTACGACAAGGAGACGAGCAGTACTTC.

The rearrangement joins TRBV19 to TRBJ2-2, with 8 bases aligning to TRBD1. The CDR3 covers 15 residues. Germline CDR1 reads LNHDA; CDR2 reads SQIVND (reference sequence). The V gene end was trimmed by 2 bases and the J gene end by 11 bases; junction bases not matched to a gene: 10. CDR3: CASSIKARGHRELFF. CDR3 nucleotides: TGTGCCAGTAGTATAAAGGCCAGGGGGCACCGCGAGCTGTTTTTT. Combining the CDR3 with reference TRBV19 and TRBJ2-2 gives the whole variable domain DGGITQSPKYLFRKEGQNVTLSCEQNLNHDAMYWYRQDPGQGLRLIYYSQIVNDFQKGDIAEGYSVSREKKESFPLTVTSAQKNPTAFYLCASSIKARGHRELFFGEGSRLTVL.

V gene TRBV11-2 combines with J gene TRBJ2-1; D is unclear. CDR1 and CDR2 from the germline V gene are SGHAT and FQNNGV. The CDR3 consists of 14 residues. The ends were cut back, 1 base at V and 2 bases at J, with 6 bases in the middle. The CDR3 nucleotides read TGTGCCAGCAGCTTAGCCGGACCCTACAATGAGCAGTTCTTC. Translating gives CASSLAGPYNEQFF.